Listed here are 3 T cell receptor beta chains from one sample, sequenced in a study of T cell repertoires in cytomegalovirus infection. TCRdb re-derived calls from the reads in MiXCR, one entry per CDR3 protein. This sample yields 200,000 or so distinct CDR3 sequences, of which roughly a fifth are seen a single time; 2.9% belongs to the top ten. The sample taken for sequencing was PBMCs. These TCRs come from a human donor in good health (CMV status not recorded). Some clones in this sample may be carry-over from other donors' samples.

This chain joins TRBV28 and TRBJ2-7, with 8 positions matching TRBD1. In germline, CDR1 is MDHEN, CDR2 SYDVKM. Losses at the gene ends were 5 bases for V and 0 bases for J; bases not matched to a gene: 15. This CDR3 has 18 amino acids. CDR3 loop: CASSRPGTGAADSYEQYF. The CDR3 coding sequence is TGTGCCAGCAGTCGCCCCGGGACAGGCGCCGCCGACTCCTACGAGCAGTACTTC.

As to this clonotype: Since a much larger clone is just one base distant, this may be a read error. The V and J genes are TRBV7-2 and TRBJ1-2; maybe TRBD1 (5 bases). Germline V lookup: CDR1 SGHTA, CDR2 FQGNSA. CDR3 length: 14 residues. V was trimmed by 6 bases and J by 4 bases, leaving 15 bases between them. Here the CDR3 DNA reads TGTGCCAGCAGGGGGGGGGTCTACTCCTATGGCTACACCTTC. Translation: CASRGGVYSYGYTF.

This clonotype has ten or more counts. The chain carries TRBV29-1 and TRBJ1-6; TRBD1 matches 7 bases. With 7 bases clipped from V and 6 bases from J, the junction kept 3 bases outside the gene matches. This CDR3 is 12 amino acids long. In germline, CDR1 is SQVTM, CDR2 ANQGSEA. This CDR3 reads CSAGQANSPLHF. CDR3 nucleotides: TGCAGCGCTGGACAGGCTAATTCACCCCTCCACTTT.